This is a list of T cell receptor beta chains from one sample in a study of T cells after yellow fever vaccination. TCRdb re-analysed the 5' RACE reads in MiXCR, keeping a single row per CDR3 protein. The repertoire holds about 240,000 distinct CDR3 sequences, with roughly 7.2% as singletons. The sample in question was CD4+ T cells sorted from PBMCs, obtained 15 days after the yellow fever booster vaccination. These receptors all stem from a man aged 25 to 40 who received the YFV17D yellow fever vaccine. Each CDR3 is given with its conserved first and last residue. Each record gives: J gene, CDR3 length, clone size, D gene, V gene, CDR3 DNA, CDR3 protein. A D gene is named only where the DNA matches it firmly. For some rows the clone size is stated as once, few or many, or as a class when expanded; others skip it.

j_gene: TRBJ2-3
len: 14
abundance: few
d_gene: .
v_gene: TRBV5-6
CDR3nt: TGTGCCAGCAGATCCGGGGGACAAGTCTATACGCAGTATTTT
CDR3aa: CASRSGGQVYTQYF

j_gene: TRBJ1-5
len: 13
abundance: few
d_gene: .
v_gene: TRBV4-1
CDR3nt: TGCGCCAGCAGCCAAGCTAGCAATCAGCCCCAGCATTTT
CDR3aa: CASSQASNQPQHF

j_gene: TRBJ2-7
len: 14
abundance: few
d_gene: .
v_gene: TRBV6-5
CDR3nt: TGTGCCAGCAGTTACTCGGGGCAGGGTAAAAAGCAGTACTTC
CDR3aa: CASSYSGQGKKQYF

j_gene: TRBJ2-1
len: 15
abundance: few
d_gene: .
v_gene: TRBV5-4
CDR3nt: TGTGCCAGCAGCTTAGGAGAGAACCAGGGTTTGGAGCAGTTCTTC
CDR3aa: CASSLGENQGLEQFF

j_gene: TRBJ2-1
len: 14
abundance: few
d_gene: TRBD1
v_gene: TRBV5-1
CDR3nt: TGCGCCAGCAGCTTGGGGCAGGGGGATAGTGAGCAGTTCTTC
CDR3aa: CASSLGQGDSEQFF

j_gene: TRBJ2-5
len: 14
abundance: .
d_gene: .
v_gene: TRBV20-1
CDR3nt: TGCAGTGCCCAAGAGGGGGGCCTCCAAGAGACCCAGTACTTC
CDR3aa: CSAQEGGLQETQYF

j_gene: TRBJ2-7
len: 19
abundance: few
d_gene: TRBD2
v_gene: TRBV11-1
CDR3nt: TGTGCCAGCAGCTTCGGGTGGGACAGGGGACTAGCGGGGGGCTACGAGCAGTACTTC
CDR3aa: CASSFGWDRGLAGGYEQYF

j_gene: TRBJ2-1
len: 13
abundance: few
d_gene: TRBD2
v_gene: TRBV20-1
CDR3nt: TGCAGTGCTAGAGCCAGCGGGAGGAGAGAGCAGTTCTTC
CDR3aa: CSARASGRREQFF

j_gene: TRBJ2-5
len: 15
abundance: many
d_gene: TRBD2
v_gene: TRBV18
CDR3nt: TGTGCCAGCTCCCCGGGACTAGCGGGAGCAGAGACCCAGTACTTC
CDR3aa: CASSPGLAGAETQYF

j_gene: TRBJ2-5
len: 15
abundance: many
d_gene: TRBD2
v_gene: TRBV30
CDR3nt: TGTGCCTGGAGTCTGACGGGAGGGGCCCAAGAGACCCAGTACTTC
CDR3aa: CAWSLTGGAQETQYF

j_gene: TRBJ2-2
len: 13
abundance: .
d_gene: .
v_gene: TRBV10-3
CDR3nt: TGTGCCATCAGTTCAGGGGAAAACGGGGAGCTGTTTTTT
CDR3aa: CAISSGENGELFF

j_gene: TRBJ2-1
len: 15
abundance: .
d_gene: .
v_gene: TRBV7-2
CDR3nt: TGTGCCAGCAGCTTAGCAAGGGACTTCTACAATGAGCAGTTCTTC
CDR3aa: CASSLARDFYNEQFF

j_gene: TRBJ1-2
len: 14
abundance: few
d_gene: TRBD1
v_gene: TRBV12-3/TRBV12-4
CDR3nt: TGTGCCAGCAGCATTATGGACAGGGACTCTGGCTACACCTTC
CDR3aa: CASSIMDRDSGYTF

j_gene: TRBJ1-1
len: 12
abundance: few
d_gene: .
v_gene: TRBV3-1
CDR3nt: TGTGCCAGCAGCCAAGCGGCCAGTGAAGCTTTCTTT
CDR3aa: CASSQAASEAFF

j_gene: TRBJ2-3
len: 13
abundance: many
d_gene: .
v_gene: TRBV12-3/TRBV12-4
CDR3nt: TGTGCCAGCAGTTTAGCCTGGACCGCCCGCGCGTATTTT
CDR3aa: CASSLAWTARAYF

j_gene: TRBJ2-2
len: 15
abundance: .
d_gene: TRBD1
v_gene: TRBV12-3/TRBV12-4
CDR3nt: TGTGCCAGCAGCCGGGACAGGGTTTACGCCGGGGAGCTGTTTTTT
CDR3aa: CASSRDRVYAGELFF

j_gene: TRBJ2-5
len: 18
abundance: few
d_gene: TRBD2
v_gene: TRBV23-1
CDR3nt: TGCGCCAGCAGTCAACCGCGGGGACTAGCGGGAGAGGTCGAGACCCAGTACTTC
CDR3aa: CASSQPRGLAGEVETQYF

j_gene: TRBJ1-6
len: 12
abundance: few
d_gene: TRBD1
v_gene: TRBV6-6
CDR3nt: TGTGACTATGGACAGGGAGGATCACCCCTCCACTTT
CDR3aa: CDYGQGGSPLHF

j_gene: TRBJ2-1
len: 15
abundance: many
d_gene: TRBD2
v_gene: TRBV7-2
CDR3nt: TGTGCCAGCAGCCCACTAGCGGGAGCGAACTATGAGCAGTTCTTC
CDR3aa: CASSPLAGANYEQFF

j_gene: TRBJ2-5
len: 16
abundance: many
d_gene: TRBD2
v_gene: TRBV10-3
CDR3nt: TGTGCCATCAGTGAGGCGGGACTAGCGGGTCAAGAGACCCAGTACTTC
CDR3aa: CAISEAGLAGQETQYF

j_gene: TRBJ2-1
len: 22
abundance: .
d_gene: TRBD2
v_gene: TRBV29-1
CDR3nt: TGCAGCGTTGAAGATCAAGGTAGGGGACCAGGACTAGCGGGAGGCACCTACAATGAGCAGTTCTTC
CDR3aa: CSVEDQGRGPGLAGGTYNEQFF

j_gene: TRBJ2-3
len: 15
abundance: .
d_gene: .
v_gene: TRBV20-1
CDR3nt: TGCAGTGCCCATGGGCCACAGGGAAACACAGATACGCAGTATTTT
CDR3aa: CSAHGPQGNTDTQYF

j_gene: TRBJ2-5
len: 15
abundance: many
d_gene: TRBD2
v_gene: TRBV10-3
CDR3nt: TGTGCCATCAAAGGACTAGCGGCCATATTAGAGACCCAGTACTTC
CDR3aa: CAIKGLAAILETQYF

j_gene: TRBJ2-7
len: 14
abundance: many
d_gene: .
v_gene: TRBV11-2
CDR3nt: TGTGCCAGCAGCTTAGGGGCATTCTCCTACGAGCAGTACTTC
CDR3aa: CASSLGAFSYEQYF

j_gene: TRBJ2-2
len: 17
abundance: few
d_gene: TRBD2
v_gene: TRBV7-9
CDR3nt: TGTGCCAGCAGCTTAGTCCCCAAGCGGGGGGACACCGGGGAGCTGTTTTTT
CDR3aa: CASSLVPKRGDTGELFF

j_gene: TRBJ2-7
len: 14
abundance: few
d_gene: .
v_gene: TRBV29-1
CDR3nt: TGCAGCGTTTATACAGGGATAACCTCCTACGAGCAGTACTTC
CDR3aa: CSVYTGITSYEQYF

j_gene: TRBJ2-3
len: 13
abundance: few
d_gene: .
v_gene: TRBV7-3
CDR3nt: TGTGCCAGCAGCCCCCCCTACACAGATACGCAGTATTTT
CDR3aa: CASSPPYTDTQYF

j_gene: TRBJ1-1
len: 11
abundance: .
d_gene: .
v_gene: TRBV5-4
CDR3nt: TGTGCCAGCAGCTCCGACATTGAAGCTTTCTTT
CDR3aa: CASSSDIEAFF

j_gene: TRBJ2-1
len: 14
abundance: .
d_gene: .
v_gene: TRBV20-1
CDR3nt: TGCAGTGCTAGAGACAAGCTAGTCTACAATGAGCAGTTCTTC
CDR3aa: CSARDKLVYNEQFF

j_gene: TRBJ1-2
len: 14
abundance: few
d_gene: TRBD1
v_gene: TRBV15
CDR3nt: TGTGCCACCAGTAGAGACAGGGTGAGCTATGGCTACACCTTC
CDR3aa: CATSRDRVSYGYTF